Below are 21 T cell receptor beta chains sequenced from a single sample in a study of blood T cell repertoires in COVID-19. Sequenced by immunoSEQ multiplex PCR; TCRdb stores in-frame clones only, minus some. This table has 130,000 to 150,000 clones, about 76% appearing once. Sequenced input: peripheral blood. The receptors derive from a woman in her 70s with COVID-19, enrolled during active disease.

The CDR3 loop reads CASSSSQGQATNEKLFF. DNA of the CDR3: TGCGCCAGCAGCTCCAGTCAGGGTCAAGCAACTAATGAAAAACTGTTTTTT. The genes are TRBV5-1 and TRBJ1-4, with a tentative D call TRBD1 (5 bases). Germline values: CDR1 SGHRS, CDR2 YFSETQ. Trimming pared 3 bases from V and 0 bases from J, leaving 15 bases between. The CDR3 sequence is 17 residues long.

The chain employs TRBV7-2 and TRBJ1-2; 7 nucleotides align to TRBD1. Losses at the gene ends were 4 bases for V and 12 bases for J; bases not matched to a gene: 14. CDR1 is SGHTA and CDR2 is FQGNSA in the germline V gene. CDR3 length: 14 residues. Written as DNA, the CDR3 is TGTGCCAGCAGCTACAATCCGGGACAGTTTATCGACACCTTC. Its protein is CASSYNPGQFIDTF.

This sequence joins TRBV7-9 and TRBJ1-6; no reliable D call. Trimming took off 4 bases at V and 9 bases at J, with 16 bases between the two ends. The length of the CDR3 is 15 residues. Germline V gene data show CDR1 as SEHNR and CDR2 as FQNEAQ (reference sequence). The CDR3 DNA sequence: TGTGCCAGCAGCTCCCAGGCGGGTGCGGGTTCACCCCTCCACTTT. This gives the protein CASSSQAGAGSPLHF.

The rearrangement joins TRBV28 to TRBJ2-2; 15 bases are a match to TRBD2. The CDR3 runs 18 residues. The germline gives CDR1 MDHEN, CDR2 SYDVKM. Trimming at V came to 5 bases and at J to 2 bases, leaving 6 bases not matched to a gene. CDR3 region: CASSLPGLAGGNTGELFF. The CDR3 DNA sequence: TGTGCCAGCAGTCTGCCGGGACTAGCGGGGGGTAACACCGGGGAGCTGTTTTTT.

The rearrangement links TRBV6-5 to TRBJ1-2; weak D call: TRBD1 (5 bases). The germline gives CDR1 MNHEY, CDR2 SVGAGI. Trimming cost V 4 bases and J 1 base, with 10 bases left between them. CDR3 length: 14 amino acids. CDR3 nucleotides: TGTGCCAGCAGTTGGTGGGGCGGTAACTATGGCTACACCTTC. Its translation: CASSWWGGNYGYTF.

The rearrangement joins TRBV27 to TRBJ2-7; 7 positions match TRBD1. J gave up 1 base and V 5 bases, and 14 bases lay outside the gene matches. The CDR3 length is 17 residues. Germline V gene lookup returns CDR1 MNHEY and CDR2 SMNVEV (reference sequence). The CDR3 DNA reads as TGTGCCAGCAGTCCATCCGGGACAGTAATAGGTTCCTACGAGCAGTACTTC. Amino acid sequence: CASSPSGTVIGSYEQYF.

The V gene is TRBV11-2, the J gene TRBJ2-7, with 7 bases identical to TRBD1. The CDR3 is 15 amino acids. Germline CDR1 is SGHAT and CDR2 is FQNNGV. The ends lost 1 base at V and 3 bases at J; junction bases unmatched: 6. The CDR3 sequence: CASSLGQGRFYEQYF. The CDR3, as DNA: TGTGCCAGCAGCTTAGGACAGGGTAGATTCTACGAGCAGTACTTC. The full variable domain, with the rest looked up from reference TRBV11-2 and TRBJ2-7, is EAGVAQSPRYKIIEKRQSVAFWCNPISGHATLYWYQQILGQGPKLLIQFQNNGVVDDSQLPKDRFSAERLKGVDSTLKIQPAKLEDSAVYLCASSLGQGRFYEQYFGPGTRLTVT.

The V call is TRBV30, the J call TRBJ2-1, with a tentative D call TRBD2 (6 bases). The CDR3 sequence is 15 residues long. Per the germline V gene, CDR1 is GTSNPN and CDR2 is SVGIG (reference sequence). The V end lost 2 bases, the J end lost 9 bases, and 20 bases lay between the germline ends. CDR3 in DNA: TGTGCCTGGAGTAAAGGTGGGAGGAGATGGAGTGAGCAGTTCTTC. As protein: CAWSKGGRRWSEQFF.

This clone was seen only a few times. This chain uses TRBV29-1 with TRBJ2-7; TRBD2 matches 8 bases. The CDR3 contains 12 residues. Germline CDR1 is SQVTM and CDR2 is ANQGSEA. The V segment lost 6 bases and the J segment 6 bases; nucleotides outside the gene matches: 7. The DNA for the CDR3 is TGCAGCGTAACGGGGGGGCAAGCCGAGCAGTACTTC. Protein product: CSVTGGQAEQYF.

The chain recombines TRBV4-1 with TRBJ1-1; TRBD1 is a possible D gene (5 bases). There are 15 residues in the CDR3. V gave up 1 base and J gave up 1 base, with 10 bases separating them. CDR1 is MGHRA, CDR2 YSYEKL, per germline. CDR3 region: CASSQVITGNTEAFF. The CDR3 coding sequence is TGCGCCAGCAGCCAAGTCATAACAGGGAACACTGAAGCTTTCTTT.

There are a few counts of this clone. The CDR3 coding sequence is TGTGCCAGCAGCTTAGGGGTTGGTCCGGCGGGGGTGCAGTTCTTC. Amino acids: CASSLGVGPAGVQFF. V gene TRBV11-2 combines with J gene TRBJ2-1; 7 bases fit TRBD2. The V segment lost 1 base and the J segment 12 bases; nucleotides outside the gene matches: 12. This CDR3 is built from 15 residues. Germline V gives CDR1 SGHAT, CDR2 FQNNGV.

This chain uses TRBV5-1 with TRBJ2-5; possible D gene TRBD2, 5 bases. The germline gives CDR1 SGHRS, CDR2 YFSETQ. V was cut by 1 base and J by 4 bases, with 8 bases left in between. CDR3 length equals 13 residues. The CDR3 loop reads CASSLRGRETQYF. CDR3 nucleotides: TGCGCCAGCAGCTTGCGGGGAAGAGAGACCCAGTACTTC. The whole variable domain, remainder taken from reference TRBV5-1 and TRBJ2-5, is KAGVTQTPRYLIKTRGQQVTLSCSPISGHRSVSWYQQTPGQGLQFLFEYFSETQRNKGNFPGRFSGRQFSNSRSEMNVSTLELGDSALYLCASSLRGRETQYFGPGTRLLVL.

This clone showed up just a few times. The V and J genes are TRBV7-2 and TRBJ1-5; no reliable D call. Germline CDR1 SGHTA, CDR2 FQGNSA. Between the trimmed V and J ends, which lost 2 bases and 6 bases, there was a span of 11 bases. This CDR3 spans 14 amino acids. The CDR3 DNA reads as TGTGCCAGCAGCTTAAATGCGAGGAGTCAGCCCCAGCATTTT. The encoded protein is CASSLNARSQPQHF.

The chain joins TRBV5-1 to TRBJ1-5, with D perhaps matching TRBD1 (5 bases). Trimming shortened V by 5 bases and J by 0 bases, and 12 bases separated the two germline ends. In germline, CDR1 is SGHRS, CDR2 YFSETQ. This CDR3 has 15 amino acids. Here the CDR3 reads CASRPTAYSNQPQHF. CDR3 in DNA: TGCGCCAGCAGACCGACAGCTTATAGCAATCAGCCCCAGCATTTT. Drawing the rest from reference TRBV5-1 and TRBJ1-5, the complete variable domain is KAGVTQTPRYLIKTRGQQVTLSCSPISGHRSVSWYQQTPGQGLQFLFEYFSETQRNKGNFPGRFSGRQFSNSRSEMNVSTLELGDSALYLCASRPTAYSNQPQHFGDGTRLSIL.

The chain combines TRBV2 with TRBJ1-2, with 7 bases fitting TRBD1. V gave up 6 bases and J gave up 2 bases; unmatched junction bases: 0. The length of the CDR3 is 12 residues. The germline V gene has CDR1 SNHLY and CDR2 FYNNEI. CDR3: CASRGQNYGYTF. DNA of the CDR3: TGTGCCAGCAGGGGACAGAACTATGGCTACACCTTC.

This sequence joins TRBV12-3 or TRBV12-4 and TRBJ1-4; D remains ambiguous. The V gene lost 3 bases and the J gene lost 9 bases, with 11 bases spanning the gap. This CDR3 region has 13 residues. The CDR3 sequence is CASSLAGSQKLFF. For the CDR3, the DNA is TGTGCCAGCAGTTTGGCTGGCTCTCAAAAACTGTTTTTT.

A few counts support this clone. This rearrangement joins TRBV18 to TRBJ1-6, with D perhaps TRBD1 (5 bases). The CDR3 is 15 residues long. Per the germline V gene, CDR1 is KGHSH and CDR2 is LQKENI. V was trimmed by 5 bases and J by 8 bases, leaving 16 bases between them. The CDR3 DNA sequence: TGTGCCAGCTCATACGGACCTCCGGGGGATTCACCCCTCCACTTT. Translating gives CASSYGPPGDSPLHF.

The chain has TRBV6-5 and TRBJ2-5; D uncertain. Between the trimmed V and J ends, which lost 6 bases and 5 bases, there was a span of 13 bases. CDR3 length equals 13 residues. Per germline, CDR1 MNHEY and CDR2 SVGAGI. CDR3 region: CASSLGSWETQYF. DNA for the CDR3: TGTGCCAGCAGCCTGGGCAGTTGGGAGACCCAGTACTTC.

The rearrangement links TRBV15 to TRBJ1-4; D not certain. V was shortened by 1 base and J by 8 bases, with 5 bases between the two germline ends. The CDR3 runs to 12 residues. Per the germline V gene, CDR1 is LNHNV and CDR2 is YYDKDF (reference sequence). CDR3 region: CATSRGGEKLFF. The CDR3 coding sequence is TGTGCCACCAGCAGAGGCGGAGAAAAACTGTTTTTT.

Only one count was recorded for this clone. The rearrangement joins TRBV11-2 to TRBJ1-6; tentatively, D is TRBD1 (5 bases). V dropped 4 bases and J dropped 0 bases, with 13 bases sitting between them. The CDR3 contains 17 residues. Per germline, CDR1 SGHAT and CDR2 FQNNGV. For the CDR3, the DNA is TGTGCCAGCAGCTACGGGGCCGGGAGCTCCTATAATTCACCCCTCCACTTT. It specifies CASSYGAGSSYNSPLHF.

The V call is TRBV4-1, the J call TRBJ1-6, with 10 bases lining up with TRBD1. The CDR3 is made up of 16 amino acids. Germline-derived CDR1 and CDR2 are MGHRA and YSYEKL. V was clipped by 4 bases and J by 8 bases; unmatched bases: 8. The CDR3 nucleotides are TGCGCCAGCAGCCGCGGAGCGGGACAGGGGCATTCACCCCTCCACTTT. Its translation is CASSRGAGQGHSPLHF.